This TCR beta chain was identified during a study of shared clonotypes between healthy human individuals. This clone was observed a handful of times. The CDR3 has 16 amino acids. V gave up 0 bases and J gave up 4 bases; unmatched junction bases: 6. CDR1 and CDR2 (germline): MDHEN, SYDVKM. Deep level was the assay's run setting. Authors' methods: Quality scores were absent from the junction-only immunoSEQ sequences, so filtering differed. Generated by immunoSEQ multiplex PCR, the TCRdb table keeps only in-frame clones and is missing some. V and J calls and clone size follow that table, whereas D and trimming were derived from the DNA. The sample consists of more than 450,000 clones, 79% of them appearing once.

The sequence derives from a woman between 40 and 55 years old in good health. Some clones in this sample may be carry-over from other donors' samples. The chain has TRBV28 and TRBJ2-3; 8 positions agree with TRBD2. Sequenced sample: PBMCs. The CDR3 loop is CASSLWGTSRSDTQYF. The CDR3 bases are TGTGCCAGCAGTTTATGGGGGACTAGTCGCTCAGATACGCAGTATTTT.